This T cell receptor beta chain was identified during a study of blood T cell repertoires in COVID-19. Across the whole study: There were acute and convalescent COVID-19 samples, and they came from the United States, Italy and Spain.

The CDR3 runs to 15 residues. Trimming cost V 6 bases and J 2 bases; bases outside gene matches: 4. The germline V gene encodes CDR1 MNHEY and CDR2 SVGAGI. The method was immunoSEQ multiplex PCR; TCRdb's version includes in-frame clones alone and lacks a portion of them. The table includes 200,000 to 250,000 clones, approximately 82% detected once. V usage is TRBV6-5 and J usage is TRBJ1-3, with 10 bases matching TRBD1. The receptor's source is a woman aged 40-49 years with acute or convalescent COVID-19. Material: peripheral blood. This CDR3 is CASRRDRGAGNTIYF. CDR3 bases: TGTGCCAGCAGACGGGACAGGGGCGCTGGAAACACCATATATTTT.